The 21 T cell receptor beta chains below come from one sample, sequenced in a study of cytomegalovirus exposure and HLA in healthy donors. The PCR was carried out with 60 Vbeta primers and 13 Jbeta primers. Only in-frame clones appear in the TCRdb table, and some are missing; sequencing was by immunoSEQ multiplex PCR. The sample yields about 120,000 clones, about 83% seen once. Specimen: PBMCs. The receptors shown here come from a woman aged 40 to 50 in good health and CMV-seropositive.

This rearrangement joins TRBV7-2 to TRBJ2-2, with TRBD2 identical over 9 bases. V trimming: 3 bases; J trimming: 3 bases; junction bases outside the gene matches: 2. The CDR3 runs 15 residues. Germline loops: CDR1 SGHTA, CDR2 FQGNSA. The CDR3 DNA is TGTGCCAGCAGCTTTCGACTAGCGGACACCGGGGAGCTGTTTTTT. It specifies CASSFRLADTGELFF.

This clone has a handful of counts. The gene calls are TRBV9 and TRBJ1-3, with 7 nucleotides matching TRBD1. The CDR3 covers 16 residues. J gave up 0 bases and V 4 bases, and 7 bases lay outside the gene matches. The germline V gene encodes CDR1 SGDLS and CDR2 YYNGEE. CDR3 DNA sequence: TGTGCCAGCAGCCTTTGGGACAGCAACTCTGGAAACACCATATATTTT. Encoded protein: CASSLWDSNSGNTIYF.

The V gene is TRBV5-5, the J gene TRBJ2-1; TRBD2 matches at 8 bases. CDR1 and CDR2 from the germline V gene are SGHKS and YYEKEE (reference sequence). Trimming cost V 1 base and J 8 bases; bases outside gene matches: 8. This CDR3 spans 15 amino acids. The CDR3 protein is CASSLLGGRRYEQFF. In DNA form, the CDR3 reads TGTGCCAGCAGCTTGCTTGGCGGGAGGAGATATGAGCAGTTCTTC.

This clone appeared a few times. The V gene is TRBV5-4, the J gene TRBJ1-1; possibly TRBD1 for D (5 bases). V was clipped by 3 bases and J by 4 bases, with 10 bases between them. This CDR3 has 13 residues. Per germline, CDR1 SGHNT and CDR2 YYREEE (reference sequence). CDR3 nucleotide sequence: TGTGCCAGCAGCTCGGGGGAGGCCACTGAAGCTTTCTTT. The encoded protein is CASSSGEATEAFF.

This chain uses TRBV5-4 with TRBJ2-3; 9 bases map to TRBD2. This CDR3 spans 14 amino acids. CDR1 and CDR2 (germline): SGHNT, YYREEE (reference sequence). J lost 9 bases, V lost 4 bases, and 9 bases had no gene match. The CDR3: CASSTSGGLYTQYF. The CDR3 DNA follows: TGTGCCAGCAGCACGAGCGGGGGGTTATACACGCAGTATTTT.

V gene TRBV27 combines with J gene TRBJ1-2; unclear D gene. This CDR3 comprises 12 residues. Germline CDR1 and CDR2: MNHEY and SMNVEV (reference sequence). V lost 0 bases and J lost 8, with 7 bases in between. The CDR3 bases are TGTGCCAGCAGTTTATCCGGGTGGGGCTACACCTTC. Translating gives CASSLSGWGYTF.

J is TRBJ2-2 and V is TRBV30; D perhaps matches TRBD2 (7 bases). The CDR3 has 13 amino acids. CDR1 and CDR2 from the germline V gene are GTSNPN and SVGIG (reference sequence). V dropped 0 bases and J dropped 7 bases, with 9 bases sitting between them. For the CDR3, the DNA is TGTGCCTGGAGTGTAGGGGGGGGCGGGGAGCTGTTTTTT. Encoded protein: CAWSVGGGGELFF.

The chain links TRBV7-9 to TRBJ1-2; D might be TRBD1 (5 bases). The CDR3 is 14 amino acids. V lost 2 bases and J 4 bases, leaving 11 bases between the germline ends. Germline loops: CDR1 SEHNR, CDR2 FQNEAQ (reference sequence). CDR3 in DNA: TGTGCCAGCAGCTTATCCCCAGGGTCCTATGGCTACACCTTC. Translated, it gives CASSLSPGSYGYTF.

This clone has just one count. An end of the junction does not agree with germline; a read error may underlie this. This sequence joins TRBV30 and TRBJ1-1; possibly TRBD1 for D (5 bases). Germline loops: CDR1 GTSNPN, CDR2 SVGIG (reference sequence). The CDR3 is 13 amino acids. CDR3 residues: CAWSGSGGTGAFF. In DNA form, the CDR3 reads TGTGCCTGGAGTGGGTCGGGGGGGACTGGAGCTTTCTTT. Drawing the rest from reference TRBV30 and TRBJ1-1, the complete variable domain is SQTIHQWPATLVQPVGSPLSLECTVEGTSNPNLYWYRQAAGRGLQLLFYSVGIGQISSEVPQNLSASRPQDRQFILSSKKLLLSDSGFYLCAWSGSGGTGAFFGQGTRLTVV.

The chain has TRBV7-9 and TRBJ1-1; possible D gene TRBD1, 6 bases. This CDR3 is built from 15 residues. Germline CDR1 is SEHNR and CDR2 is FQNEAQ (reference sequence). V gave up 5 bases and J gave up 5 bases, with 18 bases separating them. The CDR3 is CASSHLRDKGTEAFF. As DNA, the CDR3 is TGTGCCAGCAGCCATCTCCGGGACAAGGGGACTGAAGCTTTCTTT. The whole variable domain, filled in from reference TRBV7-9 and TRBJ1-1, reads DTGVSQNPRHKITKRGQNVTFRCDPISEHNRLYWYRQTLGQGPEFLTYFQNEAQLEKSRLLSDRFSAERPKGSFSTLEIQRTEQGDSAMYLCASSHLRDKGTEAFFGQGTRLTVV.

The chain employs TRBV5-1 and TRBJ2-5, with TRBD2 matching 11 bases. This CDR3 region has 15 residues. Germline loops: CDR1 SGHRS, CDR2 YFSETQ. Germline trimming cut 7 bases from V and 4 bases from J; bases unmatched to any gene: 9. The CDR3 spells CASSDSGGAGETQYF. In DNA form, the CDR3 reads TGCGCCAGCTCGGATAGCGGGGGGGCGGGAGAGACCCAGTACTTC.

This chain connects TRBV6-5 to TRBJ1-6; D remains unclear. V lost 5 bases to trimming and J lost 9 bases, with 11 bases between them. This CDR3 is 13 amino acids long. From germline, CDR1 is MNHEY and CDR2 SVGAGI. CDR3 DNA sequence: TGTGCCAGCAGTGTTACCTCAGGTTCACCCCTCCACTTT. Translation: CASSVTSGSPLHF.

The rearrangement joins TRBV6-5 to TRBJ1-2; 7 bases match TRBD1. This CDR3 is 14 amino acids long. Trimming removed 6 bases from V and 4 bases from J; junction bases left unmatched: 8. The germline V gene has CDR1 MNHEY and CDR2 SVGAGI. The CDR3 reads CASSPTTGFYGYTF. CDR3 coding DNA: TGTGCCAGCAGCCCTACGACAGGGTTCTATGGCTACACCTTC.

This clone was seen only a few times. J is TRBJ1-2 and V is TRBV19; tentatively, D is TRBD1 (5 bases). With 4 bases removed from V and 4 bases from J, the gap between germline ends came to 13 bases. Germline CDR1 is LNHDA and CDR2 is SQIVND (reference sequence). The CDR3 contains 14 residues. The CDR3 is CASSRSQGAYGYTF. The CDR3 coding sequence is TGTGCCAGTAGTAGGTCACAAGGGGCCTATGGCTACACCTTC.

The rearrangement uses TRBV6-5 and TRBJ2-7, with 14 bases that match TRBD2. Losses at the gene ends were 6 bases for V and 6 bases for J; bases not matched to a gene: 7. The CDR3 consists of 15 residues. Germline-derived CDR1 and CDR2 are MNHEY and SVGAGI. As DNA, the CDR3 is TGTGCCAGCAGCAACGGACTAGCGGGGGGAGTCGAGCAGTACTTC. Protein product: CASSNGLAGGVEQYF.

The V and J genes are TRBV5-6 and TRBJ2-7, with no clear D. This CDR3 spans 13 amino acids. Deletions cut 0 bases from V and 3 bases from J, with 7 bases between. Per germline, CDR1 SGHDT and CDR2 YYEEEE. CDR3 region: CASSLAISYEQYF. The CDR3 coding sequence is TGTGCCAGCAGCTTGGCCATTAGCTACGAGCAGTACTTC.

The CDR3 protein is CASSKLQGIETQYF. CDR3 in DNA: TGTGCCAGTAGTAAACTACAGGGTATAGAGACCCAGTACTTC. V and J are TRBV19 and TRBJ2-5, with a possible D match to TRBD1 (6 bases). CDR3 length: 14 residues. Germline V CDR1 and CDR2: LNHDA, SQIVND (reference sequence). V shed 4 bases and J shed 4 bases, with 13 bases lying between them.

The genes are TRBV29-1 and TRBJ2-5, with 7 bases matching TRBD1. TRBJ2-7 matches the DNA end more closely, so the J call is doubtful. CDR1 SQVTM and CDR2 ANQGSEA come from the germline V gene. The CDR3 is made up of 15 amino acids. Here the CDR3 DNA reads TGCAGCGTTGAAGTCATGACAGGGCGGGCCTACGAGCAGTACTTC. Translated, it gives CSVEVMTGRAYEQYF.

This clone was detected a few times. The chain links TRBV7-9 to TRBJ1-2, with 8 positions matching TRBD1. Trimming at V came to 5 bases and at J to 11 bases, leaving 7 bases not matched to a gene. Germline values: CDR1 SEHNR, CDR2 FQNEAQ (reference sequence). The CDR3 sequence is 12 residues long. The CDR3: CASSPGQARYTF. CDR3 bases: TGTGCCAGCAGCCCGGGACAGGCCAGATACACCTTC. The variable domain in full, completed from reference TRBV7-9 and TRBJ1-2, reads DTGVSQNPRHKITKRGQNVTFRCDPISEHNRLYWYRQTLGQGPEFLTYFQNEAQLEKSRLLSDRFSAERPKGSFSTLEIQRTEQGDSAMYLCASSPGQARYTFGSGTRLTVV.

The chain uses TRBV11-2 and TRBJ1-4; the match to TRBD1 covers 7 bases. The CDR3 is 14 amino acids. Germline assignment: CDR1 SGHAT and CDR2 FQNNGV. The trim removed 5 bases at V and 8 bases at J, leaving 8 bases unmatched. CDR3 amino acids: CASSPTGDGEKLFF. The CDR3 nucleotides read TGTGCCAGCAGCCCTACAGGGGACGGCGAAAAACTGTTTTTT.

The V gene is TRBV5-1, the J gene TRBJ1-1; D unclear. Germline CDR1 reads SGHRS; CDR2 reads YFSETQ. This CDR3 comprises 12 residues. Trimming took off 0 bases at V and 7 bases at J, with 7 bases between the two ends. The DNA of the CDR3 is TGCGCCAGCAGCTTGGACGGACTTGAAGCTTTCTTT. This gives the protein CASSLDGLEAFF.